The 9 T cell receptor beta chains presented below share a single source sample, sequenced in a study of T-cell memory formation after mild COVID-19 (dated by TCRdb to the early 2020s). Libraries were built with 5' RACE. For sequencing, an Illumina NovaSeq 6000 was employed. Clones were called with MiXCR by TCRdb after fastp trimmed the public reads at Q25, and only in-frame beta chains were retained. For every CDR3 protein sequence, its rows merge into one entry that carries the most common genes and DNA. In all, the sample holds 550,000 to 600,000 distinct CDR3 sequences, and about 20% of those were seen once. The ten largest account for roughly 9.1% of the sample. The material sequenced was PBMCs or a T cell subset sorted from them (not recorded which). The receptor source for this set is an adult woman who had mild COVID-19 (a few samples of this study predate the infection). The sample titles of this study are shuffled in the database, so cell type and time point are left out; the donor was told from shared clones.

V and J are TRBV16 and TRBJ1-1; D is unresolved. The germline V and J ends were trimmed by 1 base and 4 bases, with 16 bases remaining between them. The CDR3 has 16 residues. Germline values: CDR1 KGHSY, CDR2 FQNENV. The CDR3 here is CASSQWDSGLGTEAFF. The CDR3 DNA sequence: TGTGCCAGCAGCCAATGGGATAGCGGGTTGGGCACTGAAGCTTTCTTT.

The CDR3 protein is CASSLSKGGKNYGYTF. The CDR3 DNA reads as TGCGCCAGCAGCTTGAGTAAGGGGGGTAAGAACTATGGCTACACCTTC. The chain has TRBV5-1 and TRBJ1-2; D is possibly TRBD1 (6 bases). This CDR3 has 16 residues. Germline-derived CDR1 and CDR2 are SGHRS and YFSETQ. Trimming removed 1 base at V and 2 bases at J, with 15 bases between.

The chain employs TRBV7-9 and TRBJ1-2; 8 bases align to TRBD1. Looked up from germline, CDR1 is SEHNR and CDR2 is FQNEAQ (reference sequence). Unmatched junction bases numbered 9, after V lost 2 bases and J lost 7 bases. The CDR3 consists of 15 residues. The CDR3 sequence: CASSLQGAEERGYTF. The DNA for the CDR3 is TGTGCCAGCAGCTTACAGGGGGCTGAGGAACGTGGCTACACCTTC.

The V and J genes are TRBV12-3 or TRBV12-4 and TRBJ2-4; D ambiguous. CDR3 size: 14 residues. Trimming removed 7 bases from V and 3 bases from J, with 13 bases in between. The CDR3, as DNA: TGTGCCAGCAATTTTTCCGGGCTCAAAAACATTCAGTACTTC. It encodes CASNFSGLKNIQYF.

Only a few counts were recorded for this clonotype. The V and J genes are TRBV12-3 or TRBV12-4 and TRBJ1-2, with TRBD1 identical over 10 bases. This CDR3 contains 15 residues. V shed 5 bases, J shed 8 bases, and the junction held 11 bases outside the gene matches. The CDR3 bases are TGTGCCAGCAGTCCGCTGGGACAGGGGCTGAAGGGCTACACCTTC. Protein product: CASSPLGQGLKGYTF.

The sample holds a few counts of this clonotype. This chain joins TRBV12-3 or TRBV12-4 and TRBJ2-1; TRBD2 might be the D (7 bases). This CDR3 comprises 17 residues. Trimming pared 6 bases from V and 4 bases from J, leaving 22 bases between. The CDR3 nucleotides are TGTGCCAGCAGGCGGGGGCACTCTCCAGATCTTTACAATGAGCAGTTCTTC. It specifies CASRRGHSPDLYNEQFF.

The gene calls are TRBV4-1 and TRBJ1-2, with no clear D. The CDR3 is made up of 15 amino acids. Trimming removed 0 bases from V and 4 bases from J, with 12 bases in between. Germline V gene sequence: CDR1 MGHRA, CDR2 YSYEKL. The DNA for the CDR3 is TGCGCCAGCAGCCAAGAGTACGGGGAGGTCTATGGCTACACCTTC. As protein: CASSQEYGEVYGYTF.

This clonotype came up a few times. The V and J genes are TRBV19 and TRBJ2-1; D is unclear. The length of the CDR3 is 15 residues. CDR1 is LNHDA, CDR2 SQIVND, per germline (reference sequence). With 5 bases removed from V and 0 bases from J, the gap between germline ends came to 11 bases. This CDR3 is CASSGDISSYNEQFF. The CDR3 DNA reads TGTGCCAGTAGTGGAGACATAAGCTCCTACAATGAGCAGTTCTTC.

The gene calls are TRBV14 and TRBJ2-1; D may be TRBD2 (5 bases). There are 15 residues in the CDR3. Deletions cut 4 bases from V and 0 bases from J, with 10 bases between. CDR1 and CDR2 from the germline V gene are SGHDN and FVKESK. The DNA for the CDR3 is TGTGCCAGCAGCCCCCAGCGGTTCTCCTACAATGAGCAGTTCTTC. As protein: CASSPQRFSYNEQFF.